This TCR beta chain was obtained from a study of response to subunit inactivated influenza vaccine. General study points: T cells newly recruited by each seasonal influenza vaccination are few, the authors suggested.

This clonotype was seen many times. Antigen specificity is unknown. The V end was cut by 1 base, the J end by 8 bases, with 10 bases between. The germline CDR1 and CDR2 sequences are SGHDN and FVKESK. This CDR3 region has 13 residues. MiXCR, applied by TCRdb to the RT-PCR reads, yields one record per CDR3 protein. The sample gives 400,000 to 650,000 distinct CDR3 sequences, about 7.2% of which show up once; around 14% is in the top ten. The sequence was collected from a man aged 50 to 69 who received an inactivated influenza vaccine. The source material was PBMCs from blood, sampled less than 30 months after vaccination. The chain is built from TRBV14 and TRBJ2-3, with D perhaps TRBD1 or TRBD2 (5 bases each). The CDR3 loop is CASSQVIGTTQYF. The CDR3 nucleotides are TGTGCCAGCAGCCAAGTGATCGGGACTACGCAGTATTTT.